These T cell receptor beta chains were read from a single sample in a study of blood T cell repertoires in COVID-19. Profiled with immunoSEQ multiplex PCR; TCRdb holds only in-frame clones, not every one. This table holds 260,000 or so clones, 88% found once. The specimen was peripheral blood. These receptors originate from a human donor in a cohort sampled during active COVID-19. Each CDR3 is given with its conserved first and last residue. D genes are given only for firm matches. Clone sizes are given selectively: once, few, many, or a class where the clone is expanded.

clone_size,v_call,d_call,j_call,cdr3_aa,cdr3_nt
-,TRBV20-1,TRBD2,TRBJ2-7,CSASGLAGGALIYEQYF,TGCAGTGCTAGTGGTCTAGCGGGAGGTGCCTTGATATACGAGCAGTACTTC
-,TRBV27,-,TRBJ1-1,CASSLSEGMEAFF,TGTGCCAGCAGCCTATCTGAGGGCATGGAAGCTTTCTTT
-,TRBV5-6,TRBD1,TRBJ1-2,CASSLVQDRVNYGYTF,TGTGCCAGCAGCCTCGTACAAGACAGGGTGAACTATGGCTACACCTTC
-,TRBV30,TRBD2,TRBJ2-1,CAWSVRSSGETYNEQFF,TGTGCCTGGAGTGTACGGTCTAGCGGAGAGACCTACAATGAGCAGTTCTTC
-,TRBV18,TRBD1,TRBJ1-1,CASSLDREHMNTEAFF,TGTGCCAGCTCACTCGACAGGGAACACATGAACACTGAAGCTTTCTTT
-,TRBV30,-,TRBJ1-3,CAWTPVGNTIYF,TGTGCCTGGACCCCAGTCGGAAACACCATATATTTT
once,TRBV6-2/TRBV6-3,TRBD1,TRBJ1-1,CASSKGTGEEITEAFF,TGTGCCAGCAGCAAAGGGACAGGGGAGGAAATCACTGAAGCTTTCTTT
-,TRBV28,TRBD1,TRBJ1-2,CASSFGTGGYGYTF,TGTGCCAGCAGTTTCGGGACAGGGGGCTATGGCTACACCTTC
-,TRBV6-5,-,TRBJ2-7,CATQVFDYEQYF,TGTGCCACCCAGGTGTTCGACTACGAGCAGTACTTC
-,TRBV30,-,TRBJ2-7,CAWRQTGTYEQYF,TGTGCCTGGAGGCAAACGGGTACCTACGAGCAGTACTTC
-,TRBV27,-,TRBJ1-5,CASSLFGGSDQPQHF,TGTGCCAGCAGTTTATTCGGGGGTAGCGATCAGCCCCAGCATTTT
-,TRBV4-1,-,TRBJ1-2,CASSTQGYYGYTF,TGCGCCAGCAGCACTCAGGGGTACTATGGCTACACCTTC
-,TRBV20-1,TRBD2,TRBJ2-1,CSASGTSGYNEQFF,TGCAGTGCTAGTGGGACTAGCGGCTACAATGAGCAGTTCTTC
-,TRBV29-1,-,TRBJ2-7,CSVVAHAGYEQYF,TGCAGCGTAGTCGCGCACGCAGGTTACGAGCAGTACTTC
-,TRBV2,-,TRBJ2-7,CASPRDTYEQYF,TGTGCCAGCCCCCGGGACACCTACGAGCAGTACTTC
-,TRBV28,-,TRBJ1-2,CASSLQGRYKGGYTF,TGTGCCAGCAGTTTACAGGGAAGATATAAGGGTGGCTACACCTTC
-,TRBV28,TRBD1,TRBJ2-1,CASSNTGTGKHNEQFF,TGTGCCAGCAGTAATACCGGGACAGGGAAACACAATGAGCAGTTCTTC
-,TRBV4-1,-,TRBJ2-1,CASSPGGYEQFF,TGCGCCAGCAGCCCCGGGGGTTATGAGCAGTTCTTC
-,TRBV5-5,TRBD2,TRBJ2-7,CASSLSGTSVSYEQYF,TGTGCCAGCAGCTTGTCCGGGACTAGCGTCTCCTACGAGCAGTACTTC
-,TRBV7-9,TRBD1,TRBJ2-7,CASSLGKGDRAYEQYF,TGTGCCAGCAGCTTAGGCAAGGGGGACAGAGCCTACGAGCAGTACTTC
-,TRBV25-1,-,TRBJ1-2,CASSDGSHYDGYTF,TGTGCCAGCAGTGATGGAAGCCACTACGATGGCTACACCTTC
few,TRBV6-6,-,TRBJ1-5,CASSSLGGNQPQHF,TGTGCCAGCAGTTCGCTAGGTGGCAATCAGCCCCAGCATTTT
-,TRBV19,-,TRBJ1-2,CASSTRGARYGYTF,TGTGCCAGTAGTACCAGGGGCGCCCGCTATGGCTACACCTTC
-,TRBV4-1,TRBD2,TRBJ2-5,CASSQEISRLAGSTQYF,TGCGCCAGCAGCCAAGAGATCTCCCGACTAGCGGGTTCTACCCAGTACTTC
-,TRBV6-5,-,TRBJ2-1,CASARGGGLGNEQFF,TGTGCCAGCGCGCGAGGGGGGGGTCTTGGGAATGAGCAGTTCTTC
-,TRBV19,-,TRBJ1-2,CASLPDTQGYGYTF,TGTGCCAGCCTACCGGACACTCAGGGCTATGGCTACACCTTC
-,TRBV9,TRBD2,TRBJ2-1,CASSGPGLAGDNEQFF,TGTGCCAGCAGCGGGCCGGGACTAGCGGGGGACAATGAGCAGTTCTTC
-,TRBV30,-,TRBJ2-2,CAWSAASRNTGELFF,TGTGCCTGGAGTGCGGCTAGCCGGAACACCGGGGAGCTGTTTTTT
-,TRBV9,-,TRBJ1-2,CASSRTTGYEFYGYTF,TGTGCCAGCAGCCGTACAACAGGTTATGAATTCTATGGCTACACCTTC
-,TRBV5-4,-,TRBJ1-3,CASSRGISGNTIYF,TGTGCCAGCAGCCGGGGGATCTCTGGAAACACCATATATTTT
-,TRBV5-6,TRBD2,TRBJ2-7,CASSRGTSVPYEQYF,TGTGCCAGCAGCCGTGGGACTAGCGTCCCCTACGAGCAGTACTTC
few,TRBV6-5,TRBD1,TRBJ1-6,CASREGQFKNSPLHF,TGTGCCAGCAGAGAGGGACAGTTCAAAAATTCACCCCTCCACTTT
-,TRBV7-9,TRBD1,TRBJ1-3,CASSPMTGKGNTIYF,TGTGCCAGCAGCCCCATGACAGGGAAGGGAAACACCATATATTTT
-,TRBV9,TRBD2,TRBJ2-7,CASSVGLAGGYEQYF,TGTGCCAGCAGCGTAGGACTAGCGGGAGGTTACGAGCAGTACTTC